The rows below give T cell receptor beta chains drawn from one sample of a study of shared clonotypes between healthy human individuals. Libraries were prepared by immunoSEQ multiplex PCR; TCRdb keeps only in-frame clonotypes and omits some of them. The sample has about 2 million clones; around 96% are singletons. Sequencing was carried out using naive CD8+ T cells sorted from blood. The receptors originated from a man younger than 35 in good health. CDR3s include the opening cysteine and the closing phenylalanine or tryptophan. The order of the fields is V gene, J gene, CDR3 length, D gene, clone size, CDR3 DNA, CDR3 protein. D genes are given only for firm matches. Rows may omit the clone size; those that give it use once, few, many or a size class.

V gene: TRBV6-1; J gene: TRBJ1-5; CDR3 length: 14; D gene: .; clone size: .; CDR3 DNA: TGTGCCAGCAGTGAAAATGGAGTGGGTCAGCCCCAGCATTTT; CDR3 protein: CASSENGVGQPQHF
V gene: TRBV9; J gene: TRBJ1-5; CDR3 length: 13; D gene: .; clone size: .; CDR3 DNA: TGTGCCAGCAGCGTCGGCCACGACCCGCCCCAGCATTTT; CDR3 protein: CASSVGHDPPQHF
V gene: TRBV28; J gene: TRBJ2-7; CDR3 length: 14; D gene: TRBD1; clone size: .; CDR3 DNA: TGTGCCAGCCGCCTGCCAGGGGGCTTCCACGAGCAGTACTTC; CDR3 protein: CASRLPGGFHEQYF
V gene: TRBV7-9; J gene: TRBJ2-6; CDR3 length: 17; D gene: .; clone size: .; CDR3 DNA: TGTGCCAGCAGTTTCCCGGGACAACACTCTGGGGCCAACGTCCTGACTTTC; CDR3 protein: CASSFPGQHSGANVLTF
V gene: TRBV28; J gene: TRBJ1-1; CDR3 length: 14; D gene: TRBD1; clone size: .; CDR3 DNA: TGTGCCAGCAGAAAGACAGGGTCGGCCACTGAAGCTTTCTTT; CDR3 protein: CASRKTGSATEAFF
V gene: TRBV28; J gene: TRBJ2-1; CDR3 length: 12; D gene: .; clone size: .; CDR3 DNA: TGTGCCAGCAGTGTGGGACAACTTGAGCAGTTCTTC; CDR3 protein: CASSVGQLEQFF
V gene: TRBV30; J gene: TRBJ1-3; CDR3 length: 11; D gene: .; clone size: .; CDR3 DNA: TGTGCCTGGGAAACAGGTTATCCCCTTTATTTT; CDR3 protein: CAWETGYPLYF
V gene: TRBV5-1; J gene: TRBJ2-3; CDR3 length: 13; D gene: .; clone size: .; CDR3 DNA: TGCGCCAGCAGCCTGGAAGAGGGGGTGGCGACATATTTT; CDR3 protein: CASSLEEGVATYF
V gene: TRBV27; J gene: TRBJ2-2; CDR3 length: 18; D gene: TRBD2; clone size: .; CDR3 DNA: TGTGCCAGCAGTCGGCACTCGGGACTAGCGGGAAACACCGGGGAGCTGTTTTTT; CDR3 protein: CASSRHSGLAGNTGELFF
V gene: TRBV5-1; J gene: TRBJ2-1; CDR3 length: 16; D gene: TRBD2; clone size: .; CDR3 DNA: TGCGCCAGCTACTTCGCGAGCGGGGGAACGGACAATGAGCAGTTCTTC; CDR3 protein: CASYFASGGTDNEQFF
V gene: TRBV28; J gene: TRBJ2-3; CDR3 length: 14; D gene: .; clone size: once; CDR3 DNA: TGTGCCAGCACCTTGGCCAGGGTCACAGATACGCAGTATTTT; CDR3 protein: CASTLARVTDTQYF
V gene: TRBV5-4; J gene: TRBJ2-1; CDR3 length: 15; D gene: TRBD1; clone size: once; CDR3 DNA: TGTGCCAGCAGCGGGACAGGGAGCTCCTACAATGAGCAGTTCTTC; CDR3 protein: CASSGTGSSYNEQFF
V gene: TRBV7-2; J gene: TRBJ1-6; CDR3 length: 17; D gene: TRBD1; clone size: .; CDR3 DNA: TGTGCCAGCAGCTTAGCGACCCGGGACAGGGGTAATTCACCCCTCCACTTT; CDR3 protein: CASSLATRDRGNSPLHF
V gene: TRBV7-8; J gene: TRBJ2-7; CDR3 length: 13; D gene: TRBD1; clone size: .; CDR3 DNA: TGTGCCAGCAGCCGCAGGGGGTCCTACGAGCAGTACTTC; CDR3 protein: CASSRRGSYEQYF
V gene: TRBV7-8; J gene: TRBJ1-1; CDR3 length: 16; D gene: TRBD1; clone size: .; CDR3 DNA: TGTGCCAGCAGCTTAGATAGGTACAGGGGTGACACTGAAGCTTTCTTT; CDR3 protein: CASSLDRYRGDTEAFF
V gene: TRBV4-1; J gene: TRBJ2-1; CDR3 length: 18; D gene: .; clone size: .; CDR3 DNA: TGCGCCAGCAGCCAAGATCAACCGGGCCTCGAATTCCTCAATGAGCAGTTCTTC; CDR3 protein: CASSQDQPGLEFLNEQFF
V gene: TRBV18; J gene: TRBJ1-1; CDR3 length: 19; D gene: .; clone size: .; CDR3 DNA: TGTGCCAGCTCACCCGCCGGGATGGTGACCGGACTAAGGAACACTGAAGCTTTCTTT; CDR3 protein: CASSPAGMVTGLRNTEAFF
V gene: TRBV9; J gene: TRBJ2-2; CDR3 length: 13; D gene: .; clone size: .; CDR3 DNA: TGTGCCAGCAGCGCAGAGTACACCGGGGAGCTGTTTTTT; CDR3 protein: CASSAEYTGELFF
V gene: TRBV7-9; J gene: TRBJ2-1; CDR3 length: 12; D gene: .; clone size: .; CDR3 DNA: TGTGCCAGCAGCTCCCACTTCAATGAGCAGTTCTTC; CDR3 protein: CASSSHFNEQFF
V gene: TRBV27; J gene: TRBJ2-2; CDR3 length: 15; D gene: .; clone size: .; CDR3 DNA: TGTGCCAGCAGGGAGAGGGACTCAAACACCGGGGAGCTGTTTTTT; CDR3 protein: CASRERDSNTGELFF
V gene: TRBV18; J gene: TRBJ1-1; CDR3 length: 19; D gene: TRBD1; clone size: .; CDR3 DNA: TGTGCCAGCTCACCACCAGGCAGCGGGACAGGTTGGGCCTCCACTGAAGCTTTCTTT; CDR3 protein: CASSPPGSGTGWASTEAFF
V gene: TRBV6-1; J gene: TRBJ2-7; CDR3 length: 13; D gene: TRBD1; clone size: .; CDR3 DNA: TGTGCCAGCGGGACAGCCCGCTCCTACGAGCAGTACTTC; CDR3 protein: CASGTARSYEQYF
V gene: TRBV2; J gene: TRBJ2-7; CDR3 length: 22; D gene: .; clone size: .; CDR3 DNA: TGTGCCAGCAGTGTCGTAAGGTCCCAGTTTCGAAATACAACAGGGGGGGTAGGCGAGCAGTACTTC; CDR3 protein: CASSVVRSQFRNTTGGVGEQYF
V gene: TRBV2; J gene: TRBJ2-7; CDR3 length: 14; D gene: .; clone size: once; CDR3 DNA: TGTGCCAGCACTGATGGAGACTTAGCCTACGAGCAGTACTTC; CDR3 protein: CASTDGDLAYEQYF
V gene: TRBV27; J gene: TRBJ2-5; CDR3 length: 12; D gene: .; clone size: .; CDR3 DNA: TGTGCCAGTGGCAGGGGTCAAGAGACCCAGTACTTC; CDR3 protein: CASGRGQETQYF
V gene: TRBV6-5; J gene: TRBJ1-1; CDR3 length: 14; D gene: .; clone size: .; CDR3 DNA: TGTGCCAGCAGTTTGGGGGGACGATACATTGAAGCTTTCTTT; CDR3 protein: CASSLGGRYIEAFF
V gene: TRBV14; J gene: TRBJ2-7; CDR3 length: 14; D gene: .; clone size: .; CDR3 DNA: TGTGCCAGCAGCCTCGAGGGACAGCGGGTCGAGCAGTACTTC; CDR3 protein: CASSLEGQRVEQYF
V gene: TRBV20-1; J gene: TRBJ1-4; CDR3 length: 11; D gene: .; clone size: .; CDR3 DNA: TGCAGTGCTGGGGGGACAGAAAAACTGTTTTTT; CDR3 protein: CSAGGTEKLFF
V gene: TRBV4-1; J gene: TRBJ2-7; CDR3 length: 14; D gene: .; clone size: .; CDR3 DNA: TGCGCCAGCAGCCAAGGGTTAGTTGAATACGAGCAGTACTTC; CDR3 protein: CASSQGLVEYEQYF
V gene: TRBV2; J gene: TRBJ2-3; CDR3 length: 15; D gene: TRBD1; clone size: .; CDR3 DNA: TGTGCCAGCAGCGACAGGGGAAGGACCACAGATACGCAGTATTTT; CDR3 protein: CASSDRGRTTDTQYF
V gene: TRBV6-5; J gene: TRBJ1-1; CDR3 length: 14; D gene: TRBD1; clone size: .; CDR3 DNA: TGTGCCAGCGCAAAAGGGACAGACCACACTGAAGCTTTCTTT; CDR3 protein: CASAKGTDHTEAFF
V gene: TRBV6-1; J gene: TRBJ1-1; CDR3 length: 14; D gene: TRBD1; clone size: once; CDR3 DNA: TGTGCCAGCATATTTGGGACAGCGAACACTGAAGCTTTCTTT; CDR3 protein: CASIFGTANTEAFF
V gene: TRBV5-6; J gene: TRBJ1-1; CDR3 length: 14; D gene: TRBD1; clone size: .; CDR3 DNA: TGTGCCAGCAGCTTGGAAGGGGGCGCCGTTGAAGCTTTCTTT; CDR3 protein: CASSLEGGAVEAFF
V gene: TRBV5-1; J gene: TRBJ2-5; CDR3 length: 13; D gene: .; clone size: .; CDR3 DNA: TGCGCCAGCAGCCCCCCGGGTCGGGAGACCCAGTACTTC; CDR3 protein: CASSPPGRETQYF
V gene: TRBV5-1; J gene: TRBJ1-5; CDR3 length: 12; D gene: .; clone size: .; CDR3 DNA: TGCGCCAGCATCCACGGGGTCTGGCCCCAGCATTTT; CDR3 protein: CASIHGVWPQHF
V gene: TRBV7-9; J gene: TRBJ2-2; CDR3 length: 13; D gene: .; clone size: .; CDR3 DNA: TGTGCCAGCATCGACCCAGGGTCCCGGGAGCTGTTTTTT; CDR3 protein: CASIDPGSRELFF
V gene: TRBV18; J gene: TRBJ1-1; CDR3 length: 13; D gene: .; clone size: .; CDR3 DNA: TGTGCCAGCTCACCGGGAATGAACACTGAAGCTTTCTTT; CDR3 protein: CASSPGMNTEAFF
V gene: TRBV9; J gene: TRBJ2-7; CDR3 length: 13; D gene: .; clone size: .; CDR3 DNA: TGTGCCAGCAGCGATCCGTTAGGGGGCGAGCAGTACTTC; CDR3 protein: CASSDPLGGEQYF
V gene: TRBV28; J gene: TRBJ1-5; CDR3 length: 13; D gene: .; clone size: once; CDR3 DNA: TGTGCCAGCCATATAGAGCAGAATCAGCCCCAGCATTTT; CDR3 protein: CASHIEQNQPQHF
V gene: TRBV7-6; J gene: TRBJ2-1; CDR3 length: 15; D gene: TRBD1; clone size: once; CDR3 DNA: TGTGCCAGCAGCTTTCTGGGACAGGGGTACAATGAGCAGTTCTTC; CDR3 protein: CASSFLGQGYNEQFF
V gene: TRBV19; J gene: TRBJ2-2; CDR3 length: 15; D gene: .; clone size: .; CDR3 DNA: TGTGCCAGTAGTATTGGACAAATTTACACCGGGGAGCTGTTTTTT; CDR3 protein: CASSIGQIYTGELFF
V gene: TRBV6-1; J gene: TRBJ2-2; CDR3 length: 13; D gene: .; clone size: .; CDR3 DNA: TGTGCCAGCAGTGAAGTGGTTAGCGGGGAGCTGTTTTTT; CDR3 protein: CASSEVVSGELFF
V gene: TRBV7-2; J gene: TRBJ1-2; CDR3 length: 16; D gene: TRBD1; clone size: once; CDR3 DNA: TGTGCCAGCAGCTCACGTCCCGGGACAGAGAAGTATGGCTACACCTTC; CDR3 protein: CASSSRPGTEKYGYTF
V gene: TRBV27; J gene: TRBJ2-3; CDR3 length: 16; D gene: TRBD1; clone size: .; CDR3 DNA: TGTGCCAGCAGTTTCGGGACAGGGGGACTCACAGATACGCAGTATTTT; CDR3 protein: CASSFGTGGLTDTQYF
V gene: TRBV11-1; J gene: TRBJ1-1; CDR3 length: 14; D gene: .; clone size: .; CDR3 DNA: TGTGCCAGCAGCTTTTCCGGGGGGGTCACTGAAGCTTTCTTT; CDR3 protein: CASSFSGGVTEAFF
V gene: TRBV29-1; J gene: TRBJ1-1; CDR3 length: 15; D gene: TRBD1; clone size: .; CDR3 DNA: TGCAGCGTTGACGACAGGGGTGGAGTGAACACTGAAGCTTTCTTT; CDR3 protein: CSVDDRGGVNTEAFF
V gene: TRBV9; J gene: TRBJ2-1; CDR3 length: 20; D gene: TRBD2; clone size: .; CDR3 DNA: TGTGCCAGCAGCATGCGACTAGCGGGGGCCTATTCTGTTGGGGTCAATGAGCAGTTCTTC; CDR3 protein: CASSMRLAGAYSVGVNEQFF
V gene: TRBV9; J gene: TRBJ2-1; CDR3 length: 15; D gene: TRBD2; clone size: .; CDR3 DNA: TGTGCCAGCAGCTCGAGCGGGGTGAACTACAATGAGCAGTTCTTC; CDR3 protein: CASSSSGVNYNEQFF
V gene: TRBV7-8; J gene: TRBJ2-5; CDR3 length: 16; D gene: .; clone size: .; CDR3 DNA: TGTGCCAGCAGCTCCCCGGAGCAGGGGTTGGGCGAGACCCAGTACTTC; CDR3 protein: CASSSPEQGLGETQYF
V gene: TRBV9; J gene: TRBJ1-2; CDR3 length: 14; D gene: .; clone size: .; CDR3 DNA: TGTGCCAGCAGCCCCGGGGGGGGCGACTATGGCTACACCTTC; CDR3 protein: CASSPGGGDYGYTF
V gene: TRBV6-1; J gene: TRBJ2-6; CDR3 length: 18; D gene: .; clone size: .; CDR3 DNA: TGTGCCAGCAGTGCAGTAATGGAATGTAAAAGTCGGGCCAACGTCCTGACTTTC; CDR3 protein: CASSAVMECKSRANVLTF
V gene: TRBV27; J gene: TRBJ2-7; CDR3 length: 11; D gene: .; clone size: .; CDR3 DNA: TGTGCCAGCAGTTGGGGCAGGGAGCAGTACTTC; CDR3 protein: CASSWGREQYF